This entry lists 18 T cell receptor beta chains sequenced from one sample in a study of metastatic and nonmetastatic thyroid tumors. TCRdb re-clonotyped the PCR reads through MiXCR. The sample comprises some 22,000 clones, about 22% of which are singletons, and 9% to 15% rests with the top ten. Prior to thyroid surgery, none of the patients had received any treatment. Sequencing was performed on tumor tissue. The receptors were sampled from a female donor with papillary thyroid cancer or a benign thyroid nodule (not recorded which). Some clones in this sample may be carry-over from other donors' samples.

The J gene is TRBJ2-5, the V gene TRBV4-1; D unclear. CDR1 and CDR2 (germline): MGHRA, YSYEKL. V lost 1 base, J lost 2 bases, and 8 bases lay in between. CDR3 size: 14 residues. The CDR3 protein is CASSQVALQETQYF. CDR3 nucleotides: TGCGCCAGCAGCCAAGTAGCATTGCAAGAGACCCAGTACTTC.

The genes are TRBV20-1 and TRBJ2-1, with TRBD2 identical over 10 bases. Germline V gives CDR1 DFQATT, CDR2 SNEGSKA (reference sequence). The CDR3 runs to 15 residues. V shed 5 bases and J 6 bases; nucleotides not matched to a gene: 10. The CDR3 here is CSAGLAGVSVNEQFF. The CDR3 nucleotides read TGCAGTGCTGGCCTAGCGGGAGTTTCGGTCAATGAGCAGTTCTTC.

This clone is medium-sized. The chain combines TRBV10-3 with TRBJ2-7; TRBD2 is a possible D gene (6 bases). The germline CDR1 and CDR2 sequences are ENHRY and SYGVKD. Deletions cut 4 bases from V and 3 bases from J, with 7 bases between. CDR3 size: 12 residues. The CDR3 region is CAISGGDYEQYF. CDR3 coding DNA: TGTGCCATCAGTGGCGGGGACTACGAGCAGTACTTC.

At least ten counts were recorded for this clone. The chain links TRBV10-3 to TRBJ2-6; 8 bases agree with TRBD2. J was trimmed by 0 bases and V by 4 bases; bases with no gene match: 5. Germline V lookup: CDR1 ENHRY, CDR2 SYGVKD. The CDR3 covers 17 residues. The DNA for the CDR3 is TGTGCCATCAGTGGTGGGGCGGGGGGCTCTGGGGCCAACGTCCTGACTTTC. As protein: CAISGGAGGSGANVLTF.

The chain uses TRBV6-6 and TRBJ2-7, with a tentative D call TRBD2 (6 bases). This CDR3 has 13 amino acids. The germline V and J ends were trimmed by 3 bases and 7 bases, with 13 bases remaining between them. The V gene's germline CDR1 is MNHNY and CDR2 SVGAGI (reference sequence). The CDR3 loop reads CASSYGGYGEQYF. CDR3 nucleotide sequence: TGTGCCAGCAGTTATGGAGGGTATGGGGAGCAGTACTTC.

J is TRBJ2-7 and V is TRBV2; D possibly corresponds to TRBD1 (5 bases). V was trimmed by 5 bases and J by 3 bases, leaving 8 bases between them. The length of the CDR3 is 12 residues. CDR1 is SNHLY and CDR2 is FYNNEI in the germline V gene. The CDR3: CASSKDSYEQYF. The CDR3 DNA reads TGTGCCAGCAGTAAAGACAGCTACGAGCAGTACTTC.

Worth noting for this clone: This could be a read error, since a much larger clone is one nucleotide away. The chain couples TRBV7-2 to TRBJ2-5, with 7 bases lining up with TRBD2. This CDR3 has 17 residues. From germline, CDR1 is SGHTA and CDR2 FQGNSA. CDR3 nucleotides: TGTGCCAGCAGCCCGCAGAGGCGGTGGGAGGGCTTGGAGACCCGGTACTTC. It yields the protein CASSPQRRWEGLETRYF.

This clone was counted ten times or more. DNA for the CDR3: TGTGCCAGCAGCTTAACGTCGCAGGCTGAAGCTTTCTTT. This translates into CASSLTSQAEAFF. The chain joins TRBV7-3 to TRBJ1-1; D unclear. Germline CDR1 reads SGHTA; CDR2 reads FQGTGA. This CDR3 is 13 amino acids long. V shed 0 bases and J shed 6 bases, with 8 bases lying between them.

The chain is built from TRBV20-1 and TRBJ1-5, with D unresolved. The germline V gene has CDR1 DFQATT and CDR2 SNEGSKA (reference sequence). There are 14 residues in the CDR3. V lost 1 base, J lost 3 bases, and 10 bases lay in between. The CDR3 loop is CSARVRSNNQPQHF. The CDR3 region has the DNA TGCAGTGCTAGAGTTAGGTCCAACAATCAGCCCCAGCATTTT.

This clone was seen repeatedly, ten times or more. The chain couples TRBV24-1 to TRBJ2-7, with 7 bases aligning to TRBD1. Germline CDR1 reads KGHDR; CDR2 reads SFDVKD. After removal of 5 bases from V and 3 bases from J, the junction contained 3 bases not matched to a gene. The CDR3 loop spans 13 amino acids. CDR3 nucleotides: TGTGCCACCAGTGGGTGGGACAGCTACGAGCAGTACTTC. Its translation is CATSGWDSYEQYF.

This clone was observed a few times. With a much larger clone just one base away, this may be a read error. Other DNA sequences in the same sample also yield this CDR3. V usage is TRBV19 and J usage is TRBJ1-2; D may be TRBD1 (5 bases). CDR1 and CDR2 (germline): LNHDA, SQIVND (reference sequence). The CDR3 covers 13 residues. CDR3 nucleotides: TGTGCTAGTAGTATAGGAGGGGCGCGAGGCTACACCTTC. Translated, it gives CASSIGGARGYTF. Variable domain in full (rest from reference TRBV19 and TRBJ1-2): DGGITQSPKYLFRKEGQNVTLSCEQNLNHDAMYWYRQDPGQGLRLIYYSQIVNDFQKGDIAEGYSVSREKKESFPLTVTSAQKNPTAFYLCASSIGGARGYTFGSGTRLTVV.

This chain uses TRBV20-1 with TRBJ2-7; D not certain. The length of the CDR3 is 12 residues. The germline V and J ends were trimmed by 0 bases and 11 bases, with 14 bases remaining between them. Germline CDR1 is DFQATT and CDR2 is SNEGSKA (reference sequence). The CDR3 reads CSARDPRKVKYF. CDR3 DNA sequence: TGCAGTGCTAGAGATCCTAGGAAGGTTAAGTACTTC.

V is TRBV11-2 and J is TRBJ1-3; D is undetermined. The germline CDR1 and CDR2 sequences are SGHAT and FQNNGV. The CDR3 runs 16 residues. Trimming removed 5 bases at V and 2 bases at J, with 16 bases between. CDR3 DNA sequence: TGTGCCAGCAGCCGAGACCTCCGTACGGCTGGAAACACCATATATTTT. It is translated as CASSRDLRTAGNTIYF.

At least ten counts were recorded for this clone. V usage is TRBV3-1 and J usage is TRBJ2-3; TRBD1 aligns across 10 bases. With V trimmed by 6 bases and J by 1 base, 10 bases remained unmatched. Germline V CDR1 and CDR2: LGHDT, YNNKEL (reference sequence). This CDR3 is built from 17 residues. The CDR3 is CASSSPGQGFCTDTQYF. The CDR3 nucleotides read TGTGCCAGCAGTTCACCGGGACAGGGGTTTTGCACAGATACGCAGTATTTT.

The V gene is TRBV28, the J gene TRBJ1-1, with 10 bases that match TRBD1. Germline loops: CDR1 MDHEN, CDR2 SYDVKM. This CDR3 has 17 residues. The J segment lost 4 bases and the V segment lost 4 bases, leaving 12 bases of the junction unmatched. CDR3 sequence reads: CASSSGTGTGVSTEAFF. CDR3 DNA: TGTGCCAGCAGTTCCGGGACTGGGACAGGGGTATCCACTGAAGCTTTCTTT.

By share of the sample, this clone is medium-sized. The chain carries TRBV30 and TRBJ2-7; 10 nucleotides match TRBD1. Germline V gives CDR1 GTSNPN, CDR2 SVGIG (reference sequence). CDR3 length: 13 residues. The V and J ends lost 1 base and 4 bases, in that order; junction bases with no gene match: 1. Here the CDR3 DNA reads TGTGCCTGGAGTGAGGGACAGGGGTACGAGCAGTACTTC. This gives the protein CAWSEGQGYEQYF.

V is TRBV24-1 and J is TRBJ2-1; D is perhaps TRBD2 (6 bases). Germline CDR1 and CDR2: KGHDR and SFDVKD. V was cut by 0 bases and J by 6 bases, with 14 bases left in between. The CDR3 runs 16 residues. The CDR3 sequence: CATSDLQAEGINEQFF. Here the CDR3 DNA reads TGTGCCACCAGTGATTTGCAAGCGGAGGGGATCAATGAGCAGTTCTTC.

This sequence joins TRBV20-1 and TRBJ2-7, with D perhaps matching TRBD1 (5 bases). The CDR3 length is 12 residues. The V end was cut by 1 base, the J end by 2 bases, with 6 bases between. The germline gives CDR1 DFQATT, CDR2 SNEGSKA (reference sequence). The CDR3 sequence: CSARGTTYEQYF. DNA for the CDR3: TGCAGTGCTAGAGGGACAACCTACGAGCAGTACTTC.